The subject of this entry is one T cell receptor (beta chain). As yet, its antigen is unknown. The data stem from a study of T cell responses to AZD1222 COVID-19 vaccine. The CDR3 is 11 residues long. V shed 3 bases and J shed 4 bases, with 3 bases lying between them. Per germline, CDR1 MNHNS and CDR2 SASEGT. Some second doses came at about 4 weeks and others at about 12 weeks; these were pooled. Points from the study as a whole: Donors were largely white British and mainly female; clonal diversity was possibly underestimated.

The repertoire was sequenced with immunoSEQ multiplex PCR; TCRdb's copy has only in-frame clones and lacks some. The data show more than 70,000 clones, 75% to 95% seen once. Sequenced material: peripheral blood, taken 28 days after the second AZD1222 dose. The V and J genes are TRBV6-1 and TRBJ1-2, with D unresolved. The receptor was isolated from an adult who received the AZD1222 COVID-19 vaccine. The CDR3 DNA reads TGTGCCAGCAGTGAGATCTATGGCTACACCTTC. As protein: CASSEIYGYTF.